This T cell receptor beta chain derives from a study of beta chain features in type 1 diabetes. All of the isolated RNA was reverse transcribed, so expressed TCRB transcripts were sequenced. Repertoires were generated with immunoSEQ multiplex PCR, while TCRdb's copy carries only in-frame clones and drops some. The top ten hold less than 0.03% of the sample, which has more than 250,000 clones, approximately 20% seen once. Findings and caveats of the study: PCR might pick shorter templates more often, in the same way for patients and controls. When Type 1 diabetes patients were examined, their TCRB CDR3s proved moderately but significantly shorter in all four CD4+ subsets.

Germline V gene sequence: CDR1 LNHDA, CDR2 SQIVND (reference sequence). The CDR3 extends over 15 amino acids. V was shortened by 3 bases and J by 0 bases, with 8 bases between the two germline ends. With regard to this clone: Its antigen remains unidentified.

Sequenced: naive CD4+ T cells from blood. V is TRBV19 and J is TRBJ2-2, with D perhaps TRBD1 (6 bases). The receptor's source is a woman in her thirties or forties with type 1 diabetes. CDR3 region: CASSMDSSNTGELFF. The CDR3, as DNA: TGTGCCAGTAGTATGGACAGTTCGAACACCGGGGAGCTGTTTTTT.